This is a list of T cell receptor beta chains from one sample in a study of a mutant IDH1 vaccine in newly diagnosed glioma. Only in-frame clones appear in the TCRdb table, and some are missing; sequencing was by immunoSEQ multiplex PCR. This table holds 25,000 to 35,000 clones, 88% found once. For these TCRs, the target antigens are not known. Sequencing was performed on PBMCs, taken from a glioma patient whose treatment included an IDH1 peptide vaccine. These receptors were collected from a man in his forties or fifties with glioma. Each CDR3 is given with its conserved first and last residue.

j_gene | v_gene | CDR3aa
TRBJ1-4 | TRBV28 | CASSSYEKLFF
TRBJ1-1 | TRBV28 | CASTDRDRGTTEAFF
TRBJ2-2 | TRBV6-5 | CASSYLGTANTGELFF
TRBJ2-1 | TRBV9 | CASSGSSLAGVGNEQFF
TRBJ1-6 | TRBV6-1 | CASSDNPLSALHF
TRBJ2-7 | TRBV19 | CASSYGQGYEQYF
TRBJ1-1 | TRBV19 | CASSIDPGSNTEAFF
TRBJ2-3 | TRBV7-8 | CASSLRTSGSTDTQYF
TRBJ2-3 | TRBV27 | CASRPSGADTQYF
TRBJ1-4 | TRBV4-1 | CASSPSPSGGPGEKLFF
TRBJ1-2 | TRBV6-1 | CASRRPGADYGYTF
TRBJ1-2 | TRBV5-4 | CASSRERGRGYTF
TRBJ1-1 | TRBV6-6 | CASSYGQTLNTEAFF
TRBJ1-4 | TRBV28 | CASSLRQLNEKLFF
TRBJ2-5 | TRBV7-8 | CASSLVLAGEWGLKETQYF
TRBJ1-4 | TRBV21-1 | CASSPRGLCLEKLFF
TRBJ1-2 | TRBV2 | CARGAGDRTTGGYTF
TRBJ2-5 | TRBV7-8 | CASSWRSGRAETQYF
TRBJ1-1 | TRBV14 | CAIRPTGHTEAFF
TRBJ1-3 | TRBV7-2 | CASSLRGGAKGNTIYF
TRBJ2-1 | TRBV10-3 | CAISGGGGLAGINEQFF
TRBJ2-1 | TRBV9 | CASSVDGGYEQFF
TRBJ2-5 | TRBV11-1 | CASSLGGRVQETQYF
TRBJ2-7 | TRBV19 | CASSSYRTGNSYEQYF
TRBJ1-1 | TRBV2 | CASSSNVFFVVAGVEAFF
TRBJ1-4 | TRBV13 | CASRQGEEKLFF
TRBJ2-5 | TRBV6-5 | CASSYSYRETQYF
TRBJ1-6 | TRBV2 | CASSAMGGFNSPLHF
TRBJ1-3 | TRBV7-6 | CASSLHPNTIYF
TRBJ1-2 | TRBV5-6 | CASSLLGRNYGYTF
TRBJ1-1 | TRBV2 | CASSPEGSTEAFF
TRBJ2-5 | TRBV7-9 | CASLRVSILQETQYF
TRBJ2-5 | TRBV29-1 | CSVPTRFQETQYF
TRBJ2-3 | TRBV6-4 | CASSDSGGVSDTQYF
TRBJ2-3 | TRBV19 | CASDRAGGFGDTQYF
TRBJ1-4 | TRBV4-3 | CASSQGDNWYEKLFF
TRBJ1-2 | TRBV4-3 | CASSQDLASGNYGYTF
TRBJ1-5 | TRBV5-1 | CASSLDWSNQPQHF
TRBJ1-4 | TRBV7-2 | CASSLGGSTNEKLFF
TRBJ2-7 | TRBV10-3 | CAISEPTGTGRWEYAYEQYF
TRBJ2-1 | TRBV5-1 | CASSFGTGNYNEQFF
TRBJ2-7 | TRBV25-1 | CASSEDRDYEQYF